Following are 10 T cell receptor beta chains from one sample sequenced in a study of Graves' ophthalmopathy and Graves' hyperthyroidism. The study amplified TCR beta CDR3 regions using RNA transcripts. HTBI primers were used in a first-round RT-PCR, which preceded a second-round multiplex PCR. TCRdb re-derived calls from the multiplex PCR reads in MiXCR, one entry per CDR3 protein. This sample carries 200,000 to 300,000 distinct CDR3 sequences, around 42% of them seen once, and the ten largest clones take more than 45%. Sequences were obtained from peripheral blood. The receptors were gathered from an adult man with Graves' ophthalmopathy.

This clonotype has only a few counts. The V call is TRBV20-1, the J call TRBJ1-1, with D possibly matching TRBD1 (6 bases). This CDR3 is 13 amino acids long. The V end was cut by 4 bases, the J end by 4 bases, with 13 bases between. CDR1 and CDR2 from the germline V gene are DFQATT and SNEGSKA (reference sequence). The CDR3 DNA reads TGCAGTGCTATATACAGGGTTTCCACTGAAGCTTTCTTT. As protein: CSAIYRVSTEAFF.

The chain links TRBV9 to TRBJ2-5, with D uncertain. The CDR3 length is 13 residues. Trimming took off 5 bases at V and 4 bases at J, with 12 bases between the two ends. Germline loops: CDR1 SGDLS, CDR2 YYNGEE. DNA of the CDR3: TGTGCCAGCAGTTTTGGGTCATCAGAGACCCAGTACTTC. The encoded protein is CASSFGSSETQYF.

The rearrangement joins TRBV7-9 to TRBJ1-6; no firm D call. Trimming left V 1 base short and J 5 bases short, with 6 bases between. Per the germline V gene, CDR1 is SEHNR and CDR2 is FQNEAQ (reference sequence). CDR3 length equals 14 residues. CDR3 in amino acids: CASSLDTDNSPLHF. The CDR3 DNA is TGTGCCAGCAGCTTAGATACAGATAATTCACCCCTCCACTTT.

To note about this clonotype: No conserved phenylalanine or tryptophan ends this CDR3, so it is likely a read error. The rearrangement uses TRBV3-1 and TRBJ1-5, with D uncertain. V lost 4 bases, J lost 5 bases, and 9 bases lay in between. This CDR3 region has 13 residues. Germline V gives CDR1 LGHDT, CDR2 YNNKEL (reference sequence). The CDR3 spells CASSRSYDQPQHL. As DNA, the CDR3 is TGTGCCAGCAGCCGGAGCTATGATCAGCCCCAGCATCTT.

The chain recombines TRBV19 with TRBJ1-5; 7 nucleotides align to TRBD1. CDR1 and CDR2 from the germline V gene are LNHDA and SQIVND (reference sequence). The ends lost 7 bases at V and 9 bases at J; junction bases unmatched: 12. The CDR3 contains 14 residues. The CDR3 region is CASTEVQGDGPQHF. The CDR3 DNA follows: TGTGCCAGTACCGAGGTCCAGGGGGATGGGCCCCAGCATTTT.

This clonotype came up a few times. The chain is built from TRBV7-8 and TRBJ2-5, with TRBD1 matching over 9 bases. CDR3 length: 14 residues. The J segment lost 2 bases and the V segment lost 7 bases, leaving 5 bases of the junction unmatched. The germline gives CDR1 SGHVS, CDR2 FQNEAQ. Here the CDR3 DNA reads TGTGCCAGCACCCTCGGGACAGGGCAAGAGACCCAGTACTTC. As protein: CASTLGTGQETQYF.

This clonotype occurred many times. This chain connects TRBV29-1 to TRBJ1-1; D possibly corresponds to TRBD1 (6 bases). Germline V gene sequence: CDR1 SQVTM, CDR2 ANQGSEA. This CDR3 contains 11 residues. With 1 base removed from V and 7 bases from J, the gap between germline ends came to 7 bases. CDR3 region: CSVEGTVEAFF. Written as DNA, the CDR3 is TGCAGCGTTGAAGGGACAGTTGAAGCTTTCTTT.

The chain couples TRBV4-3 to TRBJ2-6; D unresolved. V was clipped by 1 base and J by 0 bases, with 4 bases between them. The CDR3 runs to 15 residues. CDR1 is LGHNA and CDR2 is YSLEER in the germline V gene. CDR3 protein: CASSQGPSGANVLTF. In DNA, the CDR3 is TGCGCCAGCAGCCAAGGGCCCTCTGGGGCCAACGTCCTGACTTTC.

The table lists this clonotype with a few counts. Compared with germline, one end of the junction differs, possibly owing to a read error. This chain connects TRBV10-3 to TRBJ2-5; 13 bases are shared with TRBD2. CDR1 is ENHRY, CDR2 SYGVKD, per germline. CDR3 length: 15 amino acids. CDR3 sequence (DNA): TGTGCCAGCAGTGAAACACTAGCGGGAGGGGAGACCCAGTACTTC. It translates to CASSETLAGGETQYF.

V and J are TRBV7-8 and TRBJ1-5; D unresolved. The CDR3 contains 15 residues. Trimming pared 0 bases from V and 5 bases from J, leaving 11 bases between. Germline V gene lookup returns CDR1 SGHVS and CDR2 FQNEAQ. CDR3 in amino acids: CASSLAGFLDQPQHF. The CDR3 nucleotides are TGTGCCAGCAGCTTAGCAGGGTTCCTTGATCAGCCCCAGCATTTT.